The 20 T cell receptor beta chains below come from one sample, sequenced in a study of OX40 agonist ivuxolimab in advanced cancers. Method: immunoSEQ multiplex PCR; TCRdb's copy keeps in-frame clones and lacks some. This table has about 75,000 clones, about 88% appearing once. The sample consisted of CD4+ or CD8+ T cells sorted from blood, taken in a trial of the OX40 agonist ivuxolimab. The receptor source for this set is an adult with an advanced solid tumor such as melanoma, head and neck, liver or kidney cancer.

This clone was detected a few times. The genes are TRBV7-3 and TRBJ1-2; D possibly corresponds to TRBD1 (6 bases). Trimming took off 1 base at V and 4 bases at J, with 19 bases between the two ends. Germline V gene lookup returns CDR1 SGHTA and CDR2 FQGTGA. CDR3 length: 17 residues. The CDR3 spells CASSLIGGASDSYGYTF. As DNA, the CDR3 is TGTGCCAGCAGCTTAATAGGGGGAGCCTCGGACAGCTATGGCTACACCTTC.

The chain combines TRBV6-5 with TRBJ1-6; D not resolved. Germline assignment: CDR1 MNHEY and CDR2 SVGAGI. CDR3 length equals 15 residues. Trimming shortened V by 7 bases and J by 0 bases, and 10 bases separated the two germline ends. CDR3 in DNA: TGTGCCAGCAACGCGCTTAGCTCCTATAATTCACCCCTCCACTTT. The encoded protein is CASNALSSYNSPLHF.

The chain employs TRBV2 and TRBJ1-1, with TRBD1 identical over 9 bases. V trimming: 6 bases; J trimming: 5 bases; junction bases outside the gene matches: 10. This CDR3 region has 15 residues. Looked up from germline, CDR1 is SNHLY and CDR2 is FYNNEI. CDR3 coding DNA: TGTGCCAGCAGCTTACCGGGACAGGGAAGGACTGAAGCTTTCTTT. This translates into CASSLPGQGRTEAFF.

CDR3 DNA: TGTGCCACCAGCAAGGCATCCTTTAATGAAAAACTGTTTTTT. Its translation is CATSKASFNEKLFF. The chain employs TRBV15 and TRBJ1-4; D unresolved. Germline CDR1 reads LNHNV; CDR2 reads YYDKDF (reference sequence). This CDR3 has 14 residues. V dropped 4 bases and J dropped 4 bases, with 10 bases sitting between them.

Only one count was recorded for this clone. The identical CDR3 is also encoded by other nucleotide sequences in the sample. The V call is TRBV29-1, the J call TRBJ2-1; 8 bases map to TRBD2. The CDR3 sequence is 15 residues long. CDR1 and CDR2 from the germline V gene are SQVTM and ANQGSEA. After removal of 4 bases from V and 0 bases from J, the junction contained 5 bases not matched to a gene. The DNA for the CDR3 is TGCAGCGTTGGATCTGCGGGAGGCTCCTACAATGAGCAGTTCTTC. It encodes CSVGSAGGSYNEQFF.

V and J are TRBV5-4 and TRBJ2-7; D unresolved. The V and J ends lost 4 bases and 0 bases respectively, with 8 bases between them. CDR3 length equals 13 residues. CDR1 and CDR2 from the germline V gene are SGHNT and YYREEE (reference sequence). For the CDR3, the DNA is TGTGCCAGCAGCCCTGGAGCCTCCTACGAGCAGTACTTC. Translated: CASSPGASYEQYF.

The chain combines TRBV5-1 with TRBJ2-3; the D gene is possibly TRBD1 (6 bases). The germline V gene has CDR1 SGHRS and CDR2 YFSETQ. Trimming pared 2 bases from V and 4 bases from J, leaving 14 bases between. The CDR3 sequence is 15 residues long. CDR3 bases: TGCGCCAGCAGCTTACCCAGGGGCAGCGCAGATACGCAGTATTTT. Protein sequence: CASSLPRGSADTQYF.

This sequence joins TRBV4-2 and TRBJ2-5; 10 bases are shared with TRBD1. Trimming cost V 5 bases and J 2 bases; bases outside gene matches: 5. The CDR3 extends over 15 amino acids. Germline-derived CDR1 and CDR2 are LGHNA and YNFKEQ. For the CDR3, the DNA is TGTGCCAGCAGCTACCGACAGGGGGCACAAGAGACCCAGTACTTC. Encoded protein: CASSYRQGAQETQYF.

This chain joins TRBV5-4 and TRBJ2-7, with a weak D call TRBD2 (6 bases). V lost 2 bases and J 2 bases, leaving 11 bases between the germline ends. From germline, CDR1 is SGHNT and CDR2 YYREEE (reference sequence). The CDR3 covers 14 residues. In DNA form, the CDR3 reads TGTGCCAGCAGCTTATCTAGCGACGCCTACGAGCAGTACTTC. This gives the protein CASSLSSDAYEQYF.

The chain is built from TRBV20-1 and TRBJ1-5; no reliable D call. This CDR3 contains 11 residues. CDR1 is DFQATT, CDR2 SNEGSKA, per germline (reference sequence). Trimming took off 6 bases at V and 7 bases at J, with 10 bases between the two ends. This CDR3 is CSALGVQPQHF. In DNA, the CDR3 is TGCAGTGCATTGGGAGTACAGCCCCAGCATTTT.

The V gene is TRBV5-1, the J gene TRBJ2-4; D unclear. Germline CDR1 SGHRS, CDR2 YFSETQ. The V end was cut by 1 base, the J end by 9 bases, with 5 bases between. The CDR3 sequence is 11 residues long. The CDR3 spells CASSLSGIQYF. For the CDR3, the DNA is TGCGCCAGCAGCTTGTCAGGCATTCAGTACTTC.

The J gene is TRBJ2-1, the V gene TRBV5-5; 7 bases are a match to TRBD1. There are 15 residues in the CDR3. J lost 2 bases, V lost 1 base, and 3 bases had no gene match. From germline, CDR1 is SGHKS and CDR2 YYEKEE (reference sequence). Here the CDR3 reads CASSLTGDPYNEQFF. As DNA, the CDR3 is TGTGCCAGCAGCTTGACAGGGGACCCCTACAATGAGCAGTTCTTC.

V usage is TRBV5-6 and J usage is TRBJ2-7; D remains ambiguous. V was pared by 4 bases and J by 4 bases, with 15 bases between. The CDR3 totals 14 residues. The germline V gene encodes CDR1 SGHDT and CDR2 YYEEEE. CDR3 DNA: TGTGCCAGCAGCCCCGTTGTGGGGTCGTACGAGCAGTACTTC. It yields the protein CASSPVVGSYEQYF.

The chain has TRBV7-2 and TRBJ1-3, with TRBD1 matching over 9 bases. This CDR3 spans 16 amino acids. V was clipped by 4 bases and J by 2 bases; unmatched bases: 6. Germline V lookup: CDR1 SGHTA, CDR2 FQGNSA. The chain's CDR3 is CASSSRTGDAGNTIYF. For the CDR3, the DNA is TGTGCCAGCAGCTCTAGGACAGGGGATGCTGGAAACACCATATATTTT.

V is TRBV19 and J is TRBJ1-2, with a tentative D call TRBD1 (5 bases). V lost 3 bases, J lost 8 bases, and 10 bases lay in between. CDR1 is LNHDA and CDR2 is SQIVND in the germline V gene (reference sequence). This CDR3 has 12 residues. CDR3 loop: CASSMQGLGYTF. Here the CDR3 DNA reads TGTGCCAGTAGTATGCAGGGCCTCGGCTACACCTTC.

V usage is TRBV2 and J usage is TRBJ2-7; D unclear. V lost 7 bases to trimming and J lost 2 bases, with 9 bases between them. Germline V gives CDR1 SNHLY, CDR2 FYNNEI. The CDR3 is 12 residues long. The DNA for the CDR3 is TGTGCCAGCAAAGTCGGCGCCTACGAGCAGTACTTC. This codes for CASKVGAYEQYF.

The CDR3 here is CAWSVWTGKGGNTIYF. CDR3 nucleotide sequence: TGTGCCTGGAGTGTTTGGACAGGGAAGGGTGGAAACACCATATATTTT. The genes are TRBV30 and TRBJ1-3; TRBD1 matches 8 bases. Trimming removed 0 bases from V and 3 bases from J; junction bases left unmatched: 7. Germline CDR1 and CDR2: GTSNPN and SVGIG (reference sequence). The CDR3 is 16 amino acids.

This clone was seen a single time. The chain combines TRBV6-6 with TRBJ2-7; D ambiguous. Trimming stripped 3 bases from V and 4 bases from J, with 10 bases between. The germline V gene encodes CDR1 MNHNY and CDR2 SVGAGI (reference sequence). There are 13 residues in the CDR3. CDR3 amino acids: CASSYGVMYEQYF. In DNA form, the CDR3 reads TGTGCCAGCAGTTATGGAGTGATGTACGAGCAGTACTTC.

The rearrangement uses TRBV7-9 and TRBJ2-5; D call uncertain. The CDR3 totals 12 residues. The germline CDR1 and CDR2 sequences are SEHNR and FQNEAQ (reference sequence). Trimming left V 1 base short and J 2 bases short, with 2 bases between. CDR3 in amino acids: CASSLVQETQYF. The CDR3 DNA follows: TGTGCCAGCAGCTTAGTTCAAGAGACCCAGTACTTC. Together with reference TRBV7-9 and TRBJ2-5, the CDR3 gives the full variable domain: DTGVSQNPRHKITKRGQNVTFRCDPISEHNRLYWYRQTLGQGPEFLTYFQNEAQLEKSRLLSDRFSAERPKGSFSTLEIQRTEQGDSAMYLCASSLVQETQYFGPGTRLLVL.

The rearrangement links TRBV6-5 to TRBJ2-7; D perhaps matches TRBD2 (6 bases). This CDR3 has 14 amino acids. The V gene's germline CDR1 is MNHEY and CDR2 SVGAGI. V was shortened by 7 bases and J by 0 bases, with 13 bases between the two germline ends. The CDR3 nucleotides are TGTGCCAGCAAGACGGCGGGGAGCTCCTACGAGCAGTACTTC. This translates into CASKTAGSSYEQYF.